Detailed here is one T cell receptor beta chain. Its target antigen remains unknown. Per-base quality was not reported, and no clone a single base away is much larger than it. To demonstrate the VDJtools post-analysis software, the study profiled TCR beta repertoires from the peripheral blood of 13 young patients with multiple sclerosis. The multiple sclerosis patients were children and adolescents between roughly 6 and 17 years of age. The library was made by PCR. For sequencing, an Illumina HiSeq 2500 was employed. Unique molecular identifiers were incorporated into TCR beta cDNA libraries to reduce PCR and sequencing biases. Every 1 to 10 million input T cells yielded approximately 500,000 cDNA molecules, meaning each molecule approximated one T cell. The patient libraries were prepared and sequenced with the same protocol used for the earlier healthy control dataset. Samples belonging to the same batch were prepared together, multiplexed and sequenced on a shared HiSeq lane. In the original analysis: MIGEC was used to process the raw barcoded reads, and molecular identifier groups with only a single read were discarded before consensus assembly and CDR3 extraction. Clonotype tables were post-analysed with VDJtools, and diversity was normalized by down-sampling all datasets to the smallest sample size. To correct batch-related cross-sample contamination, repertoire overlap clustering matched CDR3 amino acid sequences but not nucleotide sequences. TCRdb handled the public reads itself, with Q25 trimming in fastp and clone calling in MiXCR, and kept productive beta chains. Each entry is one CDR3 protein sequence, shown with its most common DNA and genes. The V and J calls were determined by TCRdb, not by the authors. The sample table lists about 540,000 distinct CDR3 sequences, around 36% of them with a count of one. The biggest ten clones account for approximately 6% of the sample.

The sample belongs to a study of post-analysis software for immune sequencing data (dated by TCRdb to between 2015 and 2017). Looking at the study overall: Relapsing-remitting, secondary progressive and progressive-relapsing multiple sclerosis were recorded as disease courses, and subtype annotation was lacking for some patients. The patient repertoires were set against about 10 previously published healthy control repertoires from donors whose ages ranged from 6 to 25 years. A subset of samples was prepared in parallel using single-end sample barcoding, then pooled and co-amplified after Illumina adapter ligation. Broader findings and caveats from the paper: The control group was slightly older than the multiple sclerosis patient group. Compared with controls, multiple sclerosis patients had significantly lower normalized Chao1 diversity, a finding suggesting substantial peripheral T-cell clonal expansion. When samples were clustered directly using the F measure, samples prepared in the same batch co-clustered strongly, which prompted a batch-effect correction.

Sequenced material: blood. The sequence was collected from a girl aged 2-17 years with multiple sclerosis.

This receptor has the CDR3 CASSLLGQPNTGELFF. The DNA is TGTGCCAGCAGCCTGCTAGGGCAGCCGAACACCGGGGAGCTGTTTTTT. The chain joins TRBV5-5 to TRBJ2-2; the D gene remains uncertain. Measured from the cysteine to the phenylalanine, the CDR3 is 16 residues long. Only CDR3 DNA remains: 48 bases, in frame from the first base. The germline V gene (reference sequence) specifies SGHKS as CDR1 and YYEKEE as CDR2. V gives up 4 bases and J gives up 0 bases, and the segment between their germline ends measures 13 bases.